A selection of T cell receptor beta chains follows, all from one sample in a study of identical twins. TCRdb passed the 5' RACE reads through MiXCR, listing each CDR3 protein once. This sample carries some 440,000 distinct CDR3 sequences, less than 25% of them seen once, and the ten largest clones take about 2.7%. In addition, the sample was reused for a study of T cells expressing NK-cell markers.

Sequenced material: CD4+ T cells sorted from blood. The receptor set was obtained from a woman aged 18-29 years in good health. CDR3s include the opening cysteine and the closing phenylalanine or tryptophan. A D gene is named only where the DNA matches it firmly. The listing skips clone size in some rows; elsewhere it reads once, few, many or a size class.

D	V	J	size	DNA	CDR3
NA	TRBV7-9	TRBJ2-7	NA	TGTGCCAGCAGCTTAGGTGGGGTCCGGAACGAGCAGTACTTC	CASSLGGVRNEQYF
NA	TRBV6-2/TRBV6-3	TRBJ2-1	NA	TGTGCCAGCAGTAAAACAAATGAGCAGTTCTTC	CASSKTNEQFF
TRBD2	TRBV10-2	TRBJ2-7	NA	TGCGCCAGCAGTAAGTCCGGGACTATGGACTACGAGCAGTACTTC	CASSKSGTMDYEQYF
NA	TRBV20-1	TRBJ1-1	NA	TGCAGTGCTAGAGAATTTCATACTGAAGCTTTCTTT	CSAREFHTEAFF
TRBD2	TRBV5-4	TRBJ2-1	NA	TGTGCCAGCAGCCCCGGGACTAGCGGGAGTCCCTATGAGCAGTTCTTC	CASSPGTSGSPYEQFF
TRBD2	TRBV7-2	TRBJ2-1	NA	TGTGCCAGCAGCCTACCTAGCGGGAGGGCCCTGTTCTTC	CASSLPSGRALFF
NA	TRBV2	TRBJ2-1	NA	TGTGCCAGCAGTGAAGAGGGACGGAGGATCTACAATGAGCAGTTCTTC	CASSEEGRRIYNEQFF
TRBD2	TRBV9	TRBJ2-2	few	TGTGCCAGCAGCTCCCGGGGGGGGGCGCGGACCGGGGAGCTGTTTTTT	CASSSRGGARTGELFF
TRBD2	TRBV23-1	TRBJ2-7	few	TGCGCCAGCAGTCAATGGCCCCCAGGGACTAGCGGGGTCTACGAGCAGTACTTC	CASSQWPPGTSGVYEQYF
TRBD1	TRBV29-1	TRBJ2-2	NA	TGCAGCGTTCCCGGACAGGGGAACACCGGGGAGCTGTTTTTT	CSVPGQGNTGELFF
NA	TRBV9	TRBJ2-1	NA	TGTGCCGAATTCAATGGGTTAGCGGAGACAAATGAGCAGTTCTTC	CAEFNGLAETNEQFF
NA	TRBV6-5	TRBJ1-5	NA	TGTGCCAGCAGCTTAATGGCCGGGCAGCCCCAGCATTTT	CASSLMAGQPQHF
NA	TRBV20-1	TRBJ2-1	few	TGCAGTGCTAGTCCCTCAATCGAGCAGTTCTTC	CSASPSIEQFF
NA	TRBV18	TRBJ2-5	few	TGTGCCAGCTCACGGTCAGGGGCGGAGACCCAGTACTTC	CASSRSGAETQYF
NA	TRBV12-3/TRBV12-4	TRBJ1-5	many	TGTGCCAGCAGATTGGGACGTAATAGCAATCAGCCCCAGCATTTT	CASRLGRNSNQPQHF
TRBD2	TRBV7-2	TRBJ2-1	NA	TGTGCCAGCAGCTTAATAGGCGGGAGGCCCTCCTACAATGAGCAGTTCTTC	CASSLIGGRPSYNEQFF
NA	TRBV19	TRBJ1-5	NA	TGTGCCAGTAGTATCAGGGGTCCGCAGCCCCAGCATTTT	CASSIRGPQPQHF
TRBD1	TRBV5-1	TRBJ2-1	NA	TGCGCCAGCAGCCGAGACAGGGGACTCTACAATGAGCAGTTCTTC	CASSRDRGLYNEQFF
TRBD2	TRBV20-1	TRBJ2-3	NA	TGCAGTGCTAGCGAAGCCGGGACTAGCGTCTCAGATACGCAGTATTTT	CSASEAGTSVSDTQYF
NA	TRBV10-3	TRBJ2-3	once	TGTGCCATCAGTGTGTTAGGAGCAGATACGCAGTATTTT	CAISVLGADTQYF
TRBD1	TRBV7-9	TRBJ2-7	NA	TGTGCCAGCAGCTTGGGACAGGAGAGTTACGAGCAGTACTTC	CASSLGQESYEQYF
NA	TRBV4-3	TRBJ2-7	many	TGCGCCAGCAGCCAAGGTTTGCGGTCGGATTACGAGCAGTACTTC	CASSQGLRSDYEQYF
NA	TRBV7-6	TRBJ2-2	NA	TGTGCCAGCAGAGTTGGGACGTCGAACACCGGGGAGCTGTTTTTT	CASRVGTSNTGELFF
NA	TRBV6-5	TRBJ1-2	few	TGTGCCAGCAGTTACTCGAGTAGCCAACTCTATGGCTACACCTTC	CASSYSSSQLYGYTF
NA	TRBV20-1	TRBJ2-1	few	TGCAGTGCTAGACGGAGAGACAATGAGCAGTTCTTC	CSARRRDNEQFF
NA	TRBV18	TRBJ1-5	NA	TGTGCCAGCTCATCGGCGAATAGCAATCAGCCCCAGCATTTT	CASSSANSNQPQHF
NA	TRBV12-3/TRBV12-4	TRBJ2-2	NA	TGTGCCAGCAGTTTTCTCCCGACGACCGGGGAGCTGTTTTTT	CASSFLPTTGELFF
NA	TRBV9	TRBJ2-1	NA	TGTGCCAGCAGCGTAAGCGTCCGGGTCAATGAGCAGTTCTTC	CASSVSVRVNEQFF
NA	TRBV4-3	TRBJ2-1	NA	TGCGCCAGCAGCCAAGATCCGGGGAATGAGCAGTTCTTC	CASSQDPGNEQFF
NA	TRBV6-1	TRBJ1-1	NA	TGTGCCAGCACCCCCGGGGGCAGGGGAACTGAAGCTTTCTTT	CASTPGGRGTEAFF
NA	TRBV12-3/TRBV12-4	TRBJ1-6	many	TGTGCCAGCAGTTTGCAGGGTACCCTTAATTCACCCCTCCACTTT	CASSLQGTLNSPLHF
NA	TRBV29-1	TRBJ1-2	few	TGCAGCGTTGAAGGCAGCCGACAATACTACACCTTC	CSVEGSRQYYTF
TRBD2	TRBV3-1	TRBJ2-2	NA	TGTGCCAGCAGCCCTAGCGGGGGGTCGCTGGGGGAGCTGTTTTTT	CASSPSGGSLGELFF
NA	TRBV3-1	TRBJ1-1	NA	TGTGCCAGCAGCCAGGGATTGGGCGCTGAAGCTTTCTTT	CASSQGLGAEAFF
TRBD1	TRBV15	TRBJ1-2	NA	TGTGCCACCAGCAGAGGCTTTAACCCGGGACAGGGGGCGGGTGGCTACACCTTC	CATSRGFNPGQGAGGYTF
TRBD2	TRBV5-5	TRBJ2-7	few	TGTGCCAGCAGCGGAGCGGGGGAGGTCTACGAGCAGTACTTC	CASSGAGEVYEQYF
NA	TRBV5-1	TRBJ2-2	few	TGCGCCAGTAGGAGGGTCACCTCGAACACCGGGGAGCTGTTTTTT	CASRRVTSNTGELFF
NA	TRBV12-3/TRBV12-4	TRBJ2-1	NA	TGTGCCAGCAGACTGACTAACGACAATGAGCAGTTCTTC	CASRLTNDNEQFF
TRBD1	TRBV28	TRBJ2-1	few	TGTGCCAGCAGACCGGGACAGGGGCTGTATGAGCAGTTCTTC	CASRPGQGLYEQFF
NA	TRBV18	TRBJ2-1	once	TGTGCCAGCTCACCAGGGACGGAAAGGAACAATGAGCAGTTCTTC	CASSPGTERNNEQFF
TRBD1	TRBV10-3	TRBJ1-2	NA	TGTGCCATCAGCGCCTTGGACAGGGAGCATCTTAACTATGGCTACACCTTC	CAISALDREHLNYGYTF
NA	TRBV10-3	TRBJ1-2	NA	TGTGCCATCAGTGTCGGGTTGGCAGACTATGGCTACACCTTC	CAISVGLADYGYTF
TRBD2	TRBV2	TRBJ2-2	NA	TGTGCCAGCAGGGGACTAGCCCCCACCGGGGAGCTGTTTTTT	CASRGLAPTGELFF
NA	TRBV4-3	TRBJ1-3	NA	TGCGCCAGCAGCCAGTGGGCTGGAAACACCATATATTTT	CASSQWAGNTIYF
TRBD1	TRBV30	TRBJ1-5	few	TGTGCCTGGAGCAGGGACAGCTCACAGCCCCAGCATTTT	CAWSRDSSQPQHF
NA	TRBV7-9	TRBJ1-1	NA	TGTGCCCTAGGTGGGAGGAACACTGAAGCTTTCTTT	CALGGRNTEAFF
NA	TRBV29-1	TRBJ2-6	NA	TGCAGCGTTGACCCCTCCGACGGACGGAAAGGGGCTGGGGCCAACGTCCTGACTTTC	CSVDPSDGRKGAGANVLTF
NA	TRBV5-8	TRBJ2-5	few	TGTGCCAGCCTGGGGACACTCGAGACCCAGTACTTC	CASLGTLETQYF
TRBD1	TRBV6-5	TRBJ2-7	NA	TGTGCCAGCAGTTACCCGGACAGGGACTACGAGCAGTACTTC	CASSYPDRDYEQYF
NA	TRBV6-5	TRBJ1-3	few	TGTGCCAGCAGTTACACCTCTTTCGGGGATAACACCATATATTTT	CASSYTSFGDNTIYF
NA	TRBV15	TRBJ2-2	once	TGTGCCACCAGCAGAGTGGAGACCGGGGAGCTGTTTTTT	CATSRVETGELFF
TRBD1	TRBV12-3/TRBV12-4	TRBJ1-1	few	TGTGCCAGCAGTTGGGGACAGGGGCTCCGAGTCACTGAAGCTTTCTTT	CASSWGQGLRVTEAFF
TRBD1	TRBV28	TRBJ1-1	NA	TGTGCCAGCAGGGTTGGACAGGGCACTGAAGCTTTCTTT	CASRVGQGTEAFF
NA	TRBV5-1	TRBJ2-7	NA	TGCGCCAGCAGCGATCCCGGGACGGCTTCCTACGAGCAGTACTTC	CASSDPGTASYEQYF
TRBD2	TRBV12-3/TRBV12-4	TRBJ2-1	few	TGTGCCAACAGTTTGACTAGCGGGGGTTTTGAGTTCTTC	CANSLTSGGFEFF
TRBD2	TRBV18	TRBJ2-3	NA	TGTGCCAATTCGGGGGGACTCACAGATACGCAGTATTTT	CANSGGLTDTQYF
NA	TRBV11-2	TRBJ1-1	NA	TGTGCCAGCAGTTCTAATCTTGGGGACACTGAAGCTTTCTTT	CASSSNLGDTEAFF
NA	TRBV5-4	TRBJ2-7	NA	TGTGCCAGCAGCTTAGATTCAGGGAGATTCAACGAGCAGTACTTC	CASSLDSGRFNEQYF
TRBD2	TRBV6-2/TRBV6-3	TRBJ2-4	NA	TGTGCCAGCAGCCTCGGCGGGCCTAGCGGGAGAGGGCAGTACTTC	CASSLGGPSGRGQYF